This T cell receptor beta chain appears in the sequencing data of a study of T cell responses to AZD1222 COVID-19 vaccine. Germline V gives CDR1 SGHDT, CDR2 YYEEEE. Trimming took off 2 bases at V and 4 bases at J, with 12 bases between the two ends. CDR3 length: 14 residues. Assay used: immunoSEQ multiplex PCR; TCRdb lists only in-frame clones, some missing. The sample contains over 45,000 clones, 70% to 90% of which appear only once. This clonotype was sampled from an adult in good health. Specimen: peripheral blood, collected on day 0 of AZD1222 vaccination. V and J are TRBV5-6 and TRBJ1-2, with D tentatively TRBD1 (5 bases). For the CDR3, the DNA is TGTGCCAGCAGCTTCCCAGATGGGACCTATGGCTACACCTTC. It translates to CASSFPDGTYGYTF.